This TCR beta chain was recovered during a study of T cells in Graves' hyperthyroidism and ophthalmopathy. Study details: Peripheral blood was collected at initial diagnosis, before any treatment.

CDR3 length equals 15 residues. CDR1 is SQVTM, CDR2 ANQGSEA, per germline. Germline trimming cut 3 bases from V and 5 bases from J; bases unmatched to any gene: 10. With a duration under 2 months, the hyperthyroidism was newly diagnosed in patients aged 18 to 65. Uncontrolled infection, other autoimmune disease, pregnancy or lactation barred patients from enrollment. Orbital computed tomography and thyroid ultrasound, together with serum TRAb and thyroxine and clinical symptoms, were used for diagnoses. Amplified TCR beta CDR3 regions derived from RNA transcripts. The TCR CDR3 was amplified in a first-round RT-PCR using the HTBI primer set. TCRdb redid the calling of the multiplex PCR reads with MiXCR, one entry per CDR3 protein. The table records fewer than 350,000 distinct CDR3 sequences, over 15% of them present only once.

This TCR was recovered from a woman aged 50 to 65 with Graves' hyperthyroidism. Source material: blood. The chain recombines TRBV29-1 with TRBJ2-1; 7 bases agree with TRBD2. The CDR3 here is CSVDIWEGADNEQFF. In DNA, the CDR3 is TGCAGCGTTGATATTTGGGAGGGCGCGGACAATGAGCAGTTCTTC.